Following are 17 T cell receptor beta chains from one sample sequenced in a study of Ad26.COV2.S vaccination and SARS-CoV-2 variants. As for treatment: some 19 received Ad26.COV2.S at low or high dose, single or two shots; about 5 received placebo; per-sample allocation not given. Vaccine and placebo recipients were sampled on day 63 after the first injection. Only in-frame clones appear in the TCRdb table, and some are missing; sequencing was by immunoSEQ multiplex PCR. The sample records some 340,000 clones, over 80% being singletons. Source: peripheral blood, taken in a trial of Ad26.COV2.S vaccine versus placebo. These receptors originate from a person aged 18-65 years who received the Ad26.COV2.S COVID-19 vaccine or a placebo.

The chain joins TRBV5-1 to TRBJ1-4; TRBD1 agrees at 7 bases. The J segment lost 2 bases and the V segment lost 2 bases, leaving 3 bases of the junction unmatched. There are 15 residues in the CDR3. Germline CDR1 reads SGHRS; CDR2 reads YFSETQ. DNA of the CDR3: TGCGCCAGCAGCTTAACAGGGGACACTAATGAAAAACTGTTTTTT. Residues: CASSLTGDTNEKLFF.

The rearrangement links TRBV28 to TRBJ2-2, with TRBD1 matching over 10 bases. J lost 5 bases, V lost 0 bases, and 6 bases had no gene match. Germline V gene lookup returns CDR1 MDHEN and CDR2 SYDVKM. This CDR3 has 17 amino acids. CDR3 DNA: TGTGCCAGCAGTTTATGGGGACAGGGGATCAAGACCGGGGAGCTGTTTTTT. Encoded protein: CASSLWGQGIKTGELFF.

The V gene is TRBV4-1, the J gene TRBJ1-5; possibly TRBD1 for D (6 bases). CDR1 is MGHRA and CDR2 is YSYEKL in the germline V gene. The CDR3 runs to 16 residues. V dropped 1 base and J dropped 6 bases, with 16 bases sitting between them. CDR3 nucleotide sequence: TGCGCCAGCAGCCAAGTTTCCGGGGGGCTCACTCAGCCCCAGCATTTT. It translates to CASSQVSGGLTQPQHF.

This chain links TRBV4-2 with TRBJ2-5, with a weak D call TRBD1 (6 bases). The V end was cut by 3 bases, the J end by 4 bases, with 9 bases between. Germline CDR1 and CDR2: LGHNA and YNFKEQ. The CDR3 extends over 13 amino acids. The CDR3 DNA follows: TGTGCCAGCAGCCACGAGACAGGAGAGACCCAGTACTTC. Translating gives CASSHETGETQYF.

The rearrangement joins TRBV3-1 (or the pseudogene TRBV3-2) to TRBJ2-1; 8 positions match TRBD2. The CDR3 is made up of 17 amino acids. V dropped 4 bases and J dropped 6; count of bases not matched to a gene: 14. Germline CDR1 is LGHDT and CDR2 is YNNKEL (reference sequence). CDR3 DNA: TGTGCCAGCAGCCCCGGAGGAGGCGCGGGGGGCCTCAATGAGCAGTTCTTC. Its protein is CASSPGGGAGGLNEQFF.

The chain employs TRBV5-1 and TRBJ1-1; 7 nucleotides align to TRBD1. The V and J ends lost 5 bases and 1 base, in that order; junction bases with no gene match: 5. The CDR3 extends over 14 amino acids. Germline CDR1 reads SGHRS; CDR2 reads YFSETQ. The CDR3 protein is CASRGGQSNTEAFF. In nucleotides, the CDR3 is TGCGCCAGCAGGGGGGGACAGTCGAACACTGAAGCTTTCTTT. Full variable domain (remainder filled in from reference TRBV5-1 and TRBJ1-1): KAGVTQTPRYLIKTRGQQVTLSCSPISGHRSVSWYQQTPGQGLQFLFEYFSETQRNKGNFPGRFSGRQFSNSRSEMNVSTLELGDSALYLCASRGGQSNTEAFFGQGTRLTVV.

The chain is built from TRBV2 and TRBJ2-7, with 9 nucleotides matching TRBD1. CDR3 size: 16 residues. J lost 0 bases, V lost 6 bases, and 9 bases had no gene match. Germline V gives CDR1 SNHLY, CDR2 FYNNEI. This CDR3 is CASSPRGQGISYEQYF. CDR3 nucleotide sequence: TGTGCCAGCAGCCCAAGGGGACAGGGAATCTCCTACGAGCAGTACTTC.

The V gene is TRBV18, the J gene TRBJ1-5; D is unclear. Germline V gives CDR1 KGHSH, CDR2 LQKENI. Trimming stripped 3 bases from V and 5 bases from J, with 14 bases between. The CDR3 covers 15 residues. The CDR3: CASSPNAGNDQPQHF. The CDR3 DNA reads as TGTGCCAGCTCACCGAACGCTGGGAACGATCAGCCCCAGCATTTT.

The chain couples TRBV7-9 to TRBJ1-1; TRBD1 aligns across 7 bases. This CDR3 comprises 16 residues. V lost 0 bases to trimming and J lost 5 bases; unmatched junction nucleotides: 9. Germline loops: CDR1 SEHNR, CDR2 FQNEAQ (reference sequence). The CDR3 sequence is CASSLATAGGGTEAFF. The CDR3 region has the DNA TGTGCCAGCAGCTTAGCAACTGCAGGGGGAGGTACTGAAGCTTTCTTT.

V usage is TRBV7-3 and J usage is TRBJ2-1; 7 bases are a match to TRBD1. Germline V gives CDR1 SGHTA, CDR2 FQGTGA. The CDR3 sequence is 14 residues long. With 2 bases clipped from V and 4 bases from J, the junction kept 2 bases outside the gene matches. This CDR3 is CASSLQGEYNEQFF. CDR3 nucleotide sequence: TGTGCCAGCAGCTTACAGGGGGAGTACAATGAGCAGTTCTTC.

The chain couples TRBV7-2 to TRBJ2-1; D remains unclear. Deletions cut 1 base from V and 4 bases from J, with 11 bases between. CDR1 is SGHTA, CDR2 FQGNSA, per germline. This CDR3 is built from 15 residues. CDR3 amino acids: CASSLERQVYNEQFF. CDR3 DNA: TGTGCCAGCAGCTTAGAACGGCAGGTATACAATGAGCAGTTCTTC.

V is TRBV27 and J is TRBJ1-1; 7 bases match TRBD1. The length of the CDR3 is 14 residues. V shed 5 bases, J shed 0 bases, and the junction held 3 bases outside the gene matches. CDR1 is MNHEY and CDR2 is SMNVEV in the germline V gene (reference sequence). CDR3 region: CASSRDRLNTEAFF. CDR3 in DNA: TGTGCCAGCAGTCGGGACAGATTGAACACTGAAGCTTTCTTT.

In DNA form, the CDR3 reads TGTGCCAGCAGATACCACAGAGGAAAGAGAGGGGCTTATGTC. Amino acids: CASRYHRGKRGAYV. The chain uses TRBV6-6 and TRBJ2-7; D could derive from TRBD1 or TRBD2 (5 bases each). The CDR3 is 14 residues long. The V gene's germline CDR1 is MNHNY and CDR2 SVGAGI (reference sequence).

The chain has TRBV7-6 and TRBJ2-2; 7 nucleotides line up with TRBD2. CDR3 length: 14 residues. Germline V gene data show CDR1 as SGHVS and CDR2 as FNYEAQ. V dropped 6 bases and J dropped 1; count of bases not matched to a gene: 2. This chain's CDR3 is CASRIAGNTGELFF. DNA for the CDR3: TGTGCCAGCAGGATAGCGGGGAACACCGGGGAGCTGTTTTTT.

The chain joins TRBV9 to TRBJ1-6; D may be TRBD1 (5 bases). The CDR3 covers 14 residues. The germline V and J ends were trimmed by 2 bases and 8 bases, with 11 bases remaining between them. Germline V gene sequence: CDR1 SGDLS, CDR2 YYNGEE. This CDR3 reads CASSVGPSDSPLHF. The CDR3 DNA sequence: TGTGCCAGCAGCGTGGGACCTTCGGATTCACCCCTCCACTTT. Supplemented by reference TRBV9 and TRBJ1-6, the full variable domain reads DSGVTQTPKHLITATGQRVTLRCSPRSGDLSVYWYQQSLDQGLQFLIQYYNGEERAKGNILERFSAQQFPDLHSELNLSSLELGDSALYFCASSVGPSDSPLHFGNGTRLTVT.

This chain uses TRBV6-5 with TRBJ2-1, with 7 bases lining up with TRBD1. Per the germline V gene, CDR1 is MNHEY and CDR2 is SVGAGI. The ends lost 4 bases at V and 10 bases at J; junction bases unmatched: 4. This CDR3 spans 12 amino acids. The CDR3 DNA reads TGTGCCAGCAGTTGGACAGGTAGGGAGCAGTTCTTC. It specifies CASSWTGREQFF.

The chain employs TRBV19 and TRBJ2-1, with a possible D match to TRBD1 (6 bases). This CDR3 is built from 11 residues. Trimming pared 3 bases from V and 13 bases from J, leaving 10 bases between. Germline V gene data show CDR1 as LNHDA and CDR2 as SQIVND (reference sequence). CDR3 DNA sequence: TGTGCCAGTAGTATCCGGGACATCCAGTTCTTC. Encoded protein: CASSIRDIQFF.